Listed here are 5 T cell receptor beta chains from one sample, sequenced in a study of response to subunit inactivated influenza vaccine. TCRdb passed the RT-PCR reads through MiXCR, listing each CDR3 protein once. This table has 610,000 or so distinct CDR3 sequences, 14% appearing once. The source material was PBMCs from blood, sampled 11 to 12 days after vaccination. These receptors came from a man aged 50 to 60 who received an inactivated influenza vaccine.

The chain carries TRBV10-1 and TRBJ2-3; 8 bases are a match to TRBD2. J lost 5 bases, V lost 6 bases, and 7 bases had no gene match. This CDR3 region has 14 residues. CDR1 is WNHNN, CDR2 SYGVQD, per germline (reference sequence). CDR3 in amino acids: CASSRAGALDTQYF. As DNA, the CDR3 is TGCGCCAGCAGCCGAGCGGGGGCCTTAGATACGCAGTATTTT.

This clonotype occurred many times. This chain connects TRBV28 to TRBJ2-3, with TRBD2 matching over 7 bases. The CDR3 consists of 15 residues. Germline V gene data show CDR1 as MDHEN and CDR2 as SYDVKM. The V and J ends lost 4 bases and 5 bases, in that order; junction bases with no gene match: 9. CDR3 sequence: CASSSSSGVKDTQYF. The DNA for the CDR3 is TGTGCCAGCAGTTCCTCCAGCGGGGTCAAAGATACGCAGTATTTT. The full variable domain, completed using reference TRBV28 and TRBJ2-3, is DVKVTQSSRYLVKRTGEKVFLECVQDMDHENMFWYRQDPGLGLRLIYFSYDVKMKEKGDIPEGYSVSREKKERFSLILESASTNQTSMYLCASSSSSGVKDTQYFGPGTRLTVL.

This clonotype was recorded a few times. The gene calls are TRBV7-2 and TRBJ2-2; D is possibly TRBD1 or TRBD2 (5 bases each). This CDR3 comprises 16 residues. CDR1 is SGHTA and CDR2 is FQGNSA in the germline V gene. The ends were cut back, 5 bases at V and 6 bases at J, with 19 bases in the middle. The CDR3 reads CASSPRGRGYPGELFF. The CDR3 DNA reads as TGTGCCAGCAGCCCAAGGGGACGGGGCTATCCCGGGGAGCTGTTTTTT.

The rearrangement uses TRBV20-1 and TRBJ1-5; the match to TRBD1 covers 8 bases. CDR1 and CDR2 (germline): DFQATT, SNEGSKA (reference sequence). The CDR3 covers 14 residues. V trimming: 2 bases; J trimming: 5 bases; junction bases outside the gene matches: 5. The CDR3 DNA reads as TGCAGTGCTAGACGGGGACAGGTTGATCAGCCCCAGCATTTT. Protein: CSARRGQVDQPQHF.

Only a few counts were recorded for this clonotype. The J gene is TRBJ1-6, the V gene TRBV5-1, with D maybe TRBD1 (5 bases). The CDR3 loop spans 15 amino acids. With 4 bases removed from V and 14 bases from J, the gap between germline ends came to 22 bases. CDR1 is SGHRS, CDR2 YFSETQ, per germline. This CDR3 is CASSGRDGPSSALHF. For the CDR3, the DNA is TGCGCCAGCAGCGGAAGGGACGGGCCGTCGTCAGCCCTCCACTTT.